This T cell receptor (beta chain) was obtained from a study of graft-versus-host responses after intestinal transplantation. The CDR3 runs 16 residues. CDR1 is SGHDT, CDR2 YYEEEE, per germline. The method was immunoSEQ multiplex PCR; TCRdb's version includes in-frame clones alone and lacks a portion of them. The repertoire includes 100,000 to 110,000 clones, roughly 84% of them detected once, and more than 0.75% sits in the top ten. A note on this clone: What it binds is not known. One junction end does not reproduce the germline sequence, and a read error may be involved. Other DNA sequences in the sample encode the same CDR3.

The sample was unstimulated CD4+ T cells sorted from spleen or lymph node cells, taken before transplant. The rearrangement joins TRBV5-6 to TRBJ1-4, with D maybe TRBD1 (6 bases). The sequence was collected from a human donor who was the organ donor for an intestinal transplant. CDR3 DNA: TGTGCCAGTAGCTTGGAGAGGGGGAGGTATAATGAAAAACTGTTTTTT. Amino acids: CASSLERGRYNEKLFF.